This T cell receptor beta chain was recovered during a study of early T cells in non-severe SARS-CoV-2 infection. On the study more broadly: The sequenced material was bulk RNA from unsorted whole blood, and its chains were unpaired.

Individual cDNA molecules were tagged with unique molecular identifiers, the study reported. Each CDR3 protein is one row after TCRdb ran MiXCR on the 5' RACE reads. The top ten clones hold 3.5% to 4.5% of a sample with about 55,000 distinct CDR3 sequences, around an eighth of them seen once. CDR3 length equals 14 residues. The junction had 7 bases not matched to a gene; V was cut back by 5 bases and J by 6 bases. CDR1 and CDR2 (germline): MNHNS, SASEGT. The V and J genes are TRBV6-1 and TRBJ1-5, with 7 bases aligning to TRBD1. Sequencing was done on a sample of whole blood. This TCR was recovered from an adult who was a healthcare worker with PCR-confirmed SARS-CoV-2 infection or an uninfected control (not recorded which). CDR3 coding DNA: TGTGCCAGCAGTCCTGACAGGGCGGGTCAGCCCCAGCATTTT. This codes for CASSPDRAGQPQHF.